Presented here are 16 T cell receptor beta chains from one specimen sequenced in a study of Ad26.COV2.S vaccination and SARS-CoV-2 variants. Specified treatment: about 20 received Ad26.COV2.S at low or high dose, single or two shots; about 5 received placebo; per-sample allocation not given. At day 63 after the first vaccine or placebo injection, samples were drawn. Libraries were prepared by immunoSEQ multiplex PCR; TCRdb keeps only in-frame clonotypes and omits some of them. The sample yields a few hundred thousand clones, around nine tenths seen once. The sequencing used peripheral blood, collected in a trial of Ad26.COV2.S vaccine versus placebo. These receptor sequences come from a person between 18 and 59 years old who received the Ad26.COV2.S COVID-19 vaccine or a placebo.

This clone has a single count. CDR3 loop: CASSLGNPMSGGVNEQYF. The DNA for the CDR3 is TGTGCCAGCAGCTTAGGGAACCCAATGAGCGGGGGGGTGAACGAGCAGTACTTC. The V call is TRBV7-2, the J call TRBJ2-7; 10 nucleotides align to TRBD2. Losses at the gene ends were 1 base for V and 5 bases for J; bases not matched to a gene: 14. The CDR3 contains 18 residues. The germline gives CDR1 SGHTA, CDR2 FQGNSA. The full variable domain, in which reference TRBV7-2 and TRBJ2-7 provide the parts outside the CDR3, is GAGVSQSPSNKVTEKGKDVELRCDPISGHTALYWYRQSLGQGLEFLIYFQGNSAPDKSGLPSDRFSAERTGGSVSTLTIQRTQQEDSAVYLCASSLGNPMSGGVNEQYFGPGTRLTVT.

The chain combines TRBV5-4 with TRBJ1-4; maybe TRBD1 (5 bases). Germline-derived CDR1 and CDR2 are SGHNT and YYREEE (reference sequence). The V and J ends lost 4 bases and 14 bases respectively, with 18 bases between them. The CDR3 sequence is 13 residues long. The CDR3 sequence: CASSRGLGGPLFF. CDR3 nucleotide sequence: TGTGCCAGCAGCCGAGGGCTTGGGGGACCGCTGTTTTTT.

This clone was recorded a few times. The V call is TRBV6-2 or TRBV6-3, the J call TRBJ1-2, with D unclear. The CDR3 totals 13 residues. The V end was cut by 5 bases, the J end by 0 bases, with 7 bases between. Germline CDR1 is MNHEY and CDR2 is SVGEGT. In DNA, the CDR3 is TGTGCCAGCAGTCGGACCGCTAACTATGGCTACACCTTC. It encodes CASSRTANYGYTF.

V and J are TRBV28 and TRBJ1-6; no reliable D call. Trimming removed 3 bases at V and 9 bases at J, with 12 bases between. The CDR3 has 14 residues. Germline values: CDR1 MDHEN, CDR2 SYDVKM. CDR3 in DNA: TGTGCCAGCAGTTTTGTTCAGGAGGGTTCACCCCTCCACTTT. Translating gives CASSFVQEGSPLHF.

The chain carries TRBV2 and TRBJ1-5, with 7 bases matching TRBD1. Germline V CDR1 and CDR2: SNHLY, FYNNEI. The CDR3 sequence is 18 residues long. After removal of 6 bases from V and 0 bases from J, the junction contained 14 bases not matched to a gene. Here the CDR3 reads CASRTTGAEAYSNQPQHF. The CDR3 nucleotides are TGTGCCAGCAGAACTACAGGGGCCGAAGCCTATAGCAATCAGCCCCAGCATTTT.

The rearrangement joins TRBV5-1 to TRBJ2-5; 14 positions match TRBD2. The V segment lost 4 bases and the J segment 1 base; nucleotides outside the gene matches: 9. Germline V gene sequence: CDR1 SGHRS, CDR2 YFSETQ. The CDR3 runs 18 residues. CDR3 DNA sequence: TGCGCCAGCAGCATGCGACTAGCGGGGGGGCGGATCCAAGAGACCCAGTACTTC. Translating it yields CASSMRLAGGRIQETQYF.

The chain couples TRBV13 to TRBJ1-4; perhaps TRBD1 as D (5 bases). The CDR3 length is 14 residues. The V gene lost 0 bases and the J gene lost 6 bases, with 8 bases spanning the gap. Germline V lookup: CDR1 PRHDT, CDR2 FYEKMQ (reference sequence). CDR3: CASSLGRDHEKLFF. CDR3 in DNA: TGTGCCAGCAGCTTAGGCCGGGACCATGAAAAACTGTTTTTT.

The chain links TRBV27 to TRBJ2-1; D is perhaps TRBD1 or TRBD2 (6 bases each). Trimming removed 5 bases from V and 0 bases from J, with 14 bases in between. This CDR3 has 16 amino acids. The germline V gene has CDR1 MNHEY and CDR2 SMNVEV (reference sequence). The CDR3 DNA sequence: TGTGCCAGCAGTCCCAAAGGGGGGACCTCCTACAATGAGCAGTTCTTC. It is translated as CASSPKGGTSYNEQFF.

The V call is TRBV7-2, the J call TRBJ2-2; D not resolved. Looked up from germline, CDR1 is SGHTA and CDR2 is FQGNSA. The CDR3 is made up of 16 amino acids. The V gene lost 5 bases and the J gene lost 1 base, with 14 bases spanning the gap. Written as DNA, the CDR3 is TGTGCCAGCAGCCCACCCCGGTTCAGGAACACCGGGGAGCTGTTTTTT. Its translation is CASSPPRFRNTGELFF.

The chain carries TRBV19 and TRBJ2-2; no clear D gene. Germline V lookup: CDR1 LNHDA, CDR2 SQIVND (reference sequence). The CDR3 has 14 residues. V shed 3 bases and J shed 6 bases, with 11 bases lying between them. The chain's CDR3 is CASSIGQSPGELFF. The CDR3 DNA reads as TGTGCCAGTAGTATTGGGCAATCACCCGGGGAGCTGTTTTTT. The whole variable domain, filled in from reference TRBV19 and TRBJ2-2, reads DGGITQSPKYLFRKEGQNVTLSCEQNLNHDAMYWYRQDPGQGLRLIYYSQIVNDFQKGDIAEGYSVSREKKESFPLTVTSAQKNPTAFYLCASSIGQSPGELFFGEGSRLTVL.

The gene calls are TRBV5-4 and TRBJ2-5; D unclear. Trimming left V 3 bases short and J 1 base short, with 10 bases between. Germline V lookup: CDR1 SGHNT, CDR2 YYREEE (reference sequence). This CDR3 contains 14 residues. In DNA form, the CDR3 reads TGTGCCAGCAGCTCCATAGAGACCCAAGAGACCCAGTACTTC. Its translation: CASSSIETQETQYF.

The J gene is TRBJ1-2, the V gene TRBV27, with 7 bases fitting TRBD1. Germline V gene data show CDR1 as MNHEY and CDR2 as SMNVEV (reference sequence). J gave up 8 bases and V 10 bases, and 10 bases lay outside the gene matches. This CDR3 has 12 amino acids. The CDR3 is CATSQTGNGYTF. CDR3 DNA: TGTGCCACCTCCCAGACAGGGAACGGCTACACCTTC.

The CDR3 spells CASTSRATGELFF. CDR3 DNA sequence: TGTGCCAGTACCTCCCGCGCCACCGGGGAGCTGTTTTTT. The chain couples TRBV19 to TRBJ2-2, with D unclear. Germline V gene sequence: CDR1 LNHDA, CDR2 SQIVND (reference sequence). The length of the CDR3 is 13 residues. The ends were cut back, 7 bases at V and 4 bases at J, with 10 bases in the middle.

This rearrangement joins TRBV5-4 to TRBJ2-1; D gene uncertain. Germline lookup yields CDR1 SGHNT and CDR2 YYREEE (reference sequence). This CDR3 contains 14 residues. Trimming took 4 bases from V and 9 from J, leaving 17 bases between them. This chain's CDR3 is CASSPGLQDGEQFF. CDR3 bases: TGTGCCAGCAGCCCGGGCTTGCAGGACGGTGAGCAGTTCTTC.

The rearrangement uses TRBV4-3 and TRBJ2-3, with D perhaps matching TRBD2 (6 bases). Germline CDR1 and CDR2: LGHNA and YSLEER. With 4 bases removed from V and 0 bases from J, the gap between germline ends came to 17 bases. CDR3 size: 17 residues. The CDR3 DNA follows: TGCGCCAGCAGCCCCCTCGGCGGGGCCTCTAGCACAGATACGCAGTATTTT. The encoded protein is CASSPLGGASSTDTQYF.

This sequence joins TRBV4-1 and TRBJ1-4; weak D call: TRBD1 (5 bases). The CDR3 has 13 amino acids. The germline V gene has CDR1 MGHRA and CDR2 YSYEKL. The V gene lost 4 bases and the J gene lost 7 bases, with 10 bases spanning the gap. The CDR3 DNA reads TGCGCCAGCAGCCTCTCTGGGGGTGAAAAACTGTTTTTT. This codes for CASSLSGGEKLFF.